What follows is one TCR beta chain and its context. What it recognizes is unknown. This CDR3 has 15 amino acids. Per germline, CDR1 SGHTA and CDR2 FQGNSA. V was cut by 3 bases and J by 2 bases, with 13 bases left in between. These data come from a study of cytomegalovirus exposure and HLA in healthy donors. Method: immunoSEQ multiplex PCR; TCRdb's copy keeps in-frame clones and lacks some. This sample has 150,000 to 200,000 clones; about 90% occur once, and the top ten carry about 9.4%. Study findings and constraints: Researchers counted 180 or so TCR beta chains as cytomegalovirus-associated. Most TCR sequences were uncommon, yet certain public TCRs appeared in many donors.

This sequence originates from a woman under 30 in good health and CMV-seropositive. This rearrangement joins TRBV7-2 to TRBJ1-2; D is unclear. Sequenced: PBMCs. CDR3 nucleotides: TGTGCCAGCAGCTTGATGGCGAGGAGAAACTATGGCTACACCTTC. Its protein is CASSLMARRNYGYTF.